These 26 T cell receptor beta chains were sequenced from one sample in a study of T cells in Graves' hyperthyroidism and ophthalmopathy. Researchers amplified the TCR beta CDR3 regions from RNA transcripts. The HTBI primer set drove a first-round RT-PCR of the TCR CDR3. One entry per CDR3 protein, called by TCRdb with MiXCR from the multiplex PCR reads. The profile shows roughly 500,000 distinct CDR3 sequences, 46% of them singletons. Sequenced sample: peripheral blood or thyroid tissue (not recorded which). All receptors come from an adult woman with Graves' disease, either hyperthyroidism or ophthalmopathy (not recorded which).

A word on this clonotype: A much more abundant neighbour one base away suggests this may be a read error. The CDR3 end shows no conserved phenylalanine or tryptophan, and so a read error is likely. This chain connects TRBV5-1 to TRBJ1-1; tentative D call: TRBD1 (5 bases). Trimming took off 4 bases at V and 3 bases at J, with 13 bases between the two ends. The CDR3 spans 14 residues. CDR1 is SGHRS, CDR2 YFSETQ, per germline. CDR3 nucleotides: TGCGCCAGCAGCCCCCCCGACAGCGACACTGAAGCTTTCCTT. Amino acid sequence: CASSPPDSDTEAFL.

This clonotype was seen repeatedly, ten times or more. The chain couples TRBV12-3 or TRBV12-4 to TRBJ1-6, with D unclear. V was cut by 6 bases and J by 10 bases, with 13 bases left in between. CDR3 length: 13 residues. CDR3 DNA sequence: TGTGCCAGCAGACTTCCGGGAGCCTCACCCCTCCACTTT. Translating it yields CASRLPGASPLHF.

This clonotype appeared once. This chain joins TRBV7-2 and TRBJ1-2; D is ambiguous. CDR1 and CDR2 (germline): SGHTA, FQGNSA. CDR3 length: 12 amino acids. Trimming removed 4 bases from V and 8 bases from J, with 11 bases in between. The CDR3 sequence is CASSSTRSGYTF. In nucleotides, the CDR3 is TGTGCCAGCAGCTCTACCAGATCGGGCTACACCTTC.

As regards this clonotype: Relative to the germline gene, one junction end is altered; a read error may explain this. The chain combines TRBV7-2 with TRBJ2-3, with D maybe TRBD1 (6 bases). CDR1 is SGHTA, CDR2 FQGNSA, per germline. The CDR3 sequence is 12 residues long. In DNA, the CDR3 is TGTGCCAGCAGCACCCGGACAGAGACGCAGTATTTT. Residues: CASSTRTETQYF.

V and J are TRBV10-3 and TRBJ2-7, with D perhaps TRBD1 (5 bases). V lost 8 bases and J 2 bases, leaving 10 bases between the germline ends. CDR1 and CDR2 (germline): ENHRY, SYGVKD. This CDR3 region has 12 residues. The CDR3 protein is CAIAGHTYEQYF. In nucleotides, the CDR3 is TGTGCCATCGCAGGACACACCTACGAGCAGTACTTC.

This chain uses TRBV12-3 or TRBV12-4 with TRBJ1-5; the match to TRBD1 covers 8 bases. The CDR3 is 17 residues long. V shed 5 bases, J shed 4 bases, and the junction held 13 bases outside the gene matches. The CDR3 coding sequence is TGTGCCAGCAGTCCACCTTATAACAGGGGGGAAAATCAGCCCCAGCATTTT. Protein: CASSPPYNRGENQPQHF.

The chain recombines TRBV2 with TRBJ2-2, with 9 bases identical to TRBD1. Germline V gene sequence: CDR1 SNHLY, CDR2 FYNNEI. J was trimmed by 8 bases and V by 6 bases; bases with no gene match: 7. The CDR3 is made up of 14 amino acids. This chain's CDR3 is CASRRDRASGELFF. The CDR3 nucleotides read TGTGCCAGCAGGCGGGACAGGGCATCAGGGGAGCTGTTTTTT.

At least ten counts were recorded for this clonotype. An end of the junction differs from the germline gene, which may be a read error. V gene TRBV14 combines with J gene TRBJ1-6; D uncertain. The CDR3 loop spans 14 amino acids. Germline assignment: CDR1 SGHDN and CDR2 FVKESK. The CDR3 bases are TGTGCCAGCAGTCAAGACCGATATAATTCACCCCTCCACTTT. As protein: CASSQDRYNSPLHF.

V and J are TRBV24-1 and TRBJ1-1, with a possible D match to TRBD1 (6 bases). From germline, CDR1 is KGHDR and CDR2 SFDVKD. Trimming stripped 8 bases from V and 5 bases from J, with 14 bases between. The CDR3 totals 13 residues. CDR3: CATTSGAWTEAFF. Here the CDR3 DNA reads TGTGCCACCACTTCGGGGGCGTGGACTGAAGCTTTCTTT.

The V gene is TRBV25-1, the J gene TRBJ1-6, with a possible D match to TRBD1 (5 bases). Looked up from germline, CDR1 is MGHDK and CDR2 is SYGVNS. V was pared by 3 bases and J by 9 bases, with 12 bases between. This CDR3 has 14 amino acids. For the CDR3, the DNA is TGTGCCAGCAGTGAGGGGGGGAATGTTTCACCCCTCCACTTT. This gives the protein CASSEGGNVSPLHF.

There are a few counts of this clonotype. The chain combines TRBV20-1 with TRBJ2-7, with a possible D match to TRBD2 (6 bases). The germline gives CDR1 DFQATT, CDR2 SNEGSKA (reference sequence). This CDR3 spans 14 amino acids. Between the trimmed V and J ends, which lost 3 bases and 3 bases, there was a span of 15 bases. Written as DNA, the CDR3 is TGCAGTGCTAGGGAGGGGTCGAGGGTCTACGAGCAGTACTTC. This translates into CSAREGSRVYEQYF.

This clonotype was seen a few times. The rearrangement uses TRBV20-1 and TRBJ1-5; D not resolved. There are 12 residues in the CDR3. Trimming took off 6 bases at V and 2 bases at J, with 8 bases between the two ends. Germline V gene sequence: CDR1 DFQATT, CDR2 SNEGSKA (reference sequence). CDR3 bases: TGCAGTGCCGGACGAGGCAATCAGCCCCAGCATTTT. It encodes CSAGRGNQPQHF.

This clonotype was counted once. This chain connects TRBV10-3 to TRBJ1-2; perhaps TRBD1 as D (6 bases). V was trimmed by 6 bases and J by 3 bases, leaving 11 bases between them. The CDR3 extends over 13 amino acids. Germline-derived CDR1 and CDR2 are ENHRY and SYGVKD. The CDR3, as DNA: TGTGCCATCAGGCGACAGGTGCACTATGGCTACACCTTC. Amino acids: CAIRRQVHYGYTF.

As for this clonotype: A clone one base away is much larger, so this may be a read error. The chain links TRBV11-2 to TRBJ2-6; possibly TRBD2 for D (7 bases). The CDR3 has 16 residues. Germline CDR1 is SGHAT and CDR2 is FQNNGV. In DNA form, the CDR3 reads TGTGCCAGCAGCTTGGGGGGGGTATCAGGGGCCAACGTCCCGACTTTC. As protein: CASSLGGVSGANVPTF.

The gene calls are TRBV25-1 and TRBJ2-5; 16 bases fit TRBD2. The CDR3 is 15 residues long. The germline V gene encodes CDR1 MGHDK and CDR2 SYGVNS. CDR3 residues: CAPGLAGGPAETQYF. In nucleotides, the CDR3 is TGTGCGCCGGGACTAGCGGGAGGGCCAGCAGAGACCCAGTACTTC.

This clonotype was picked up many times. The rearrangement links TRBV4-1 to TRBJ1-5, with 8 positions matching TRBD1. CDR1 MGHRA and CDR2 YSYEKL come from the germline V gene. The V segment lost 2 bases and the J segment 5 bases; nucleotides outside the gene matches: 5. The CDR3 totals 15 residues. The CDR3 reads CASSQHAGGYQPQHF. Written as DNA, the CDR3 is TGCGCCAGCAGCCAACATGCAGGGGGCTATCAGCCCCAGCATTTT.

Written as DNA, the CDR3 is TGTGCCAGCAGCACAGGGACAGTTGGGCCACCCCTCCACTTT. Residues: CASSTGTVGPPLHF. The J gene is TRBJ1-6, the V gene TRBV7-9, with TRBD1 matching 7 bases. Trimming took 5 bases from V and 11 from J; bases not matched to a gene: 9. This CDR3 contains 14 residues. Germline V gene lookup returns CDR1 SEHNR and CDR2 FQNEAQ (reference sequence). Together with reference TRBV7-9 and TRBJ1-6, the CDR3 gives the full variable domain: DTGVSQNPRHKITKRGQNVTFRCDPISEHNRLYWYRQTLGQGPEFLTYFQNEAQLEKSRLLSDRFSAERPKGSFSTLEIQRTEQGDSAMYLCASSTGTVGPPLHFGNGTRLTVT.

The V gene is TRBV10-3, the J gene TRBJ2-7; 8 bases are a match to TRBD2. The CDR3 covers 16 residues. Germline lookup yields CDR1 ENHRY and CDR2 SYGVKD. V was pared by 3 bases and J by 6 bases, with 13 bases of the junction left unmatched. The CDR3 reads CAISDPGGRRVGEQYF. Written as DNA, the CDR3 is TGTGCCATCAGTGATCCGGGGGGGCGACGGGTGGGCGAGCAGTACTTC.

This clonotype was observed a single time. The chain has TRBV10-2 and TRBJ1-1, with 11 nucleotides matching TRBD1. The germline CDR1 and CDR2 sequences are WSHSY and SAAADI. The CDR3 totals 16 residues. V lost 7 bases and J lost 5; bases outside the gene matches: 12. The CDR3 bases are TGCGCCAGCACCATACTAACCGGGACAGGGGGAACTGAAGCTTTCTTT. Amino acid sequence: CASTILTGTGGTEAFF.

Points on this clonotype: The conserved final phenylalanine or tryptophan is absent from the CDR3, which likely points to a read error. No DNA is shown, since the ends of the CDR3 on it are uncertain; the CDR3 is the one TCRdb lists. The chain links TRBV7-8 to TRBJ1-4; the table gives TRBD1 as D, unverified against the DNA. CDR1 SGHVS and CDR2 FQNEAQ come from the germline V gene. The length of the CDR3 is 10 amino acids, counting both ends. CDR3: CASSFLNRDR.

This clonotype appeared many times. CDR3 bases: TGTGCCAGCAGTCACCCGACAGGGGTCACTGAAGCTTTCTTT. This codes for CASSHPTGVTEAFF. The chain uses TRBV6-5 and TRBJ1-1; TRBD1 matches at 8 bases. Germline CDR1 is MNHEY and CDR2 is SVGAGI. CDR3 size: 14 residues. The trim removed 5 bases at V and 4 bases at J, leaving 6 bases unmatched.

This clonotype came up many times. This chain links TRBV20-1 with TRBJ2-7; D is ambiguous. The CDR3 covers 13 residues. V was cut by 6 bases and J by 4 bases, with 16 bases left in between. Germline V gene lookup returns CDR1 DFQATT and CDR2 SNEGSKA (reference sequence). The CDR3 loop is CSAQATKVYEQYF. The CDR3 region has the DNA TGCAGTGCCCAGGCAACCAAAGTTTACGAGCAGTACTTC.

V usage is TRBV7-3 and J usage is TRBJ2-3; D gene uncertain. Trimming stripped 3 bases from V and 5 bases from J, with 12 bases between. The CDR3 runs 14 residues. Germline V gene data show CDR1 as SGHTA and CDR2 as FQGTGA. CDR3 in DNA: TGTGCCAGCAGCTTCTTGGGTTCAAGAGATACGCAGTATTTT. This translates into CASSFLGSRDTQYF.

This clonotype was detected a few times. The chain links TRBV28 to TRBJ1-1, with D maybe TRBD1 (5 bases). The CDR3 length is 14 residues. The V gene lost 7 bases and the J gene lost 6 bases, with 18 bases spanning the gap. Per germline, CDR1 MDHEN and CDR2 SYDVKM. The CDR3 DNA sequence: TGTGCCAGCATTGGAGACAGATCGTTCTCTGAAGCTTTCTTT. Its translation is CASIGDRSFSEAFF.

Many counts were recorded for this clonotype. The chain employs TRBV30 and TRBJ1-5; D is ambiguous. From germline, CDR1 is GTSNPN and CDR2 SVGIG (reference sequence). The CDR3 spans 13 residues. With 2 bases removed from V and 8 bases from J, the gap between germline ends came to 13 bases. This CDR3 is CAWSTEDAEPQHF. In DNA, the CDR3 is TGTGCCTGGAGTACGGAGGACGCGGAGCCCCAGCATTTT.

This clonotype was seen a handful of times. One end of the junction is discordant with germline, which a read error may explain. The chain has TRBV28 and TRBJ2-7, with D perhaps given as TRBD1 or TRBD2 (5 bases each). Per the germline V gene, CDR1 is MDHEN and CDR2 is SYDVKM. The CDR3 runs 13 residues. CDR3 sequence reads: CASSLRGTGELYF. The CDR3 DNA sequence: TGTGCCAGCAGTTTGAGGGGTACCGGGGAGCTGTACTTC. Full variable domain (rest looked up from reference TRBV28 and TRBJ2-7): DVKVTQSSRYLVKRTGEKVFLECVQDMDHENMFWYRQDPGLGLRLIYFSYDVKMKEKGDIPEGYSVSREKKERFSLILESASTNQTSMYLCASSLRGTGELYFGPGTRLTVT.